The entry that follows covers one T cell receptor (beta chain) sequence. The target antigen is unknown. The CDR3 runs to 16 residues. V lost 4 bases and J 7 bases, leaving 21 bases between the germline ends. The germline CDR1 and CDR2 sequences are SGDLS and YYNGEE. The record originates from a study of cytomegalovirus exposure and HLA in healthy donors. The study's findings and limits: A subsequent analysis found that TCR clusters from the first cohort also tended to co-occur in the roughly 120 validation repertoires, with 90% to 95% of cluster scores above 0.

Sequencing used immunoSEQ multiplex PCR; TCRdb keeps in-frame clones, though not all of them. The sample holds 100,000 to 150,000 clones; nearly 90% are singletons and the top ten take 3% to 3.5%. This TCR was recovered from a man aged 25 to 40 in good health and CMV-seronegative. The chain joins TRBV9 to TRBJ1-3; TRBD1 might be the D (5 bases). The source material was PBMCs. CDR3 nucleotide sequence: TGTGCCAGCAGCCCCAACCGGGGAGGGGCGAGGAACACCATATATTTT. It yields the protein CASSPNRGGARNTIYF.